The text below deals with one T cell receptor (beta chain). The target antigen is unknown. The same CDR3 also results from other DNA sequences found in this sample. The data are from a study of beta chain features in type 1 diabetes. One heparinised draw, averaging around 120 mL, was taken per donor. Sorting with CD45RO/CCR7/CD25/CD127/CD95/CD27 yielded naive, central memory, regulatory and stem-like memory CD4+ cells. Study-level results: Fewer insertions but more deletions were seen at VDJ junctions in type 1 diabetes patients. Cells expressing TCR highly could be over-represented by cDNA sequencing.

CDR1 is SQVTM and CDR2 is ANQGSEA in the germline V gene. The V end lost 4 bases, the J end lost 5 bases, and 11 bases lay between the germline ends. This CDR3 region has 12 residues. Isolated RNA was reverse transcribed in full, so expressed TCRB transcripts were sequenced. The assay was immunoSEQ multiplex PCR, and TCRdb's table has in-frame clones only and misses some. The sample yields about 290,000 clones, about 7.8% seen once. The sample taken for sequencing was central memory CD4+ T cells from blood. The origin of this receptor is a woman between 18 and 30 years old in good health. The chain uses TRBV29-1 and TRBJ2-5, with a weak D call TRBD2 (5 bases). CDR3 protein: CSVVRVGETQYF. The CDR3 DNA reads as TGCAGCGTTGTGAGGGTCGGGGAGACCCAGTACTTC.